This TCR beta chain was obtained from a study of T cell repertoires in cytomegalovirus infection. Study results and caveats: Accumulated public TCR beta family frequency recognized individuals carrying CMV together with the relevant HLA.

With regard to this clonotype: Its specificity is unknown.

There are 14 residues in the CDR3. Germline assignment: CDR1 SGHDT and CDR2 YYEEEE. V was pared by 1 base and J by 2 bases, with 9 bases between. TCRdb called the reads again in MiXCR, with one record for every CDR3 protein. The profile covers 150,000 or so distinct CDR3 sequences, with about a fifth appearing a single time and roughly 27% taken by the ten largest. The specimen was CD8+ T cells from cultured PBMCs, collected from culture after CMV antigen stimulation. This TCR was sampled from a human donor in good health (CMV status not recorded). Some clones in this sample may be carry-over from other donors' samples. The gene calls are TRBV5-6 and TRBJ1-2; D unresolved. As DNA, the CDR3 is TGTGCCAGCAGCTTGAAAACCGCGAACTATGGCTACACCTTC. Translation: CASSLKTANYGYTF.